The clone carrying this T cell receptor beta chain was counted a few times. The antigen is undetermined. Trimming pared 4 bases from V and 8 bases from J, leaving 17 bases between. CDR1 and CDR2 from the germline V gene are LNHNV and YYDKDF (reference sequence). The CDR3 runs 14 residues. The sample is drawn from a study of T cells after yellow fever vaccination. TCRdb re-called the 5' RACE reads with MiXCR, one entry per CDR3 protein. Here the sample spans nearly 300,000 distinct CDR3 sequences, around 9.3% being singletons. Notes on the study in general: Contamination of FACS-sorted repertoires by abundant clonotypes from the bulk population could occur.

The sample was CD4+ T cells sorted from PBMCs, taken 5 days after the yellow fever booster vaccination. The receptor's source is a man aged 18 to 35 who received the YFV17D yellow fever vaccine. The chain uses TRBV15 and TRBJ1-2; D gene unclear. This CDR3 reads CATSTAGPTGGYTF. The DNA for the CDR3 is TGTGCCACCAGCACTGCCGGGCCCACGGGGGGCTACACCTTC.